A single sample gave rise to the 22 T cell receptor beta chains below, sequenced in a study of blood T cell repertoires in COVID-19. Sequencing was performed with immunoSEQ multiplex PCR; in TCRdb, only in-frame clones are kept and a portion is missing. The sample has under 200,000 clones, around 87% seen once. The sample taken for sequencing was peripheral blood. Source of these receptors: a man aged 60-69 years with COVID-19, enrolled during active disease.

This chain joins TRBV15 and TRBJ1-3, with no clear D. Looked up from germline, CDR1 is LNHNV and CDR2 is YYDKDF (reference sequence). V lost 8 bases, J lost 0 bases, and 5 bases lay in between. The CDR3 length is 12 residues. In nucleotides, the CDR3 is TGTGCCACCGAGAGCTCTGGAAACACCATATATTTT. The encoded protein is CATESSGNTIYF.

V is TRBV29-1 and J is TRBJ1-5, with D tentatively TRBD1 (6 bases). The CDR3 runs 12 residues. Per the germline V gene, CDR1 is SQVTM and CDR2 is ANQGSEA. V was trimmed by 7 bases and J by 0 bases, leaving 7 bases between them. The CDR3 region is CSAGDSNQPQHF. The DNA for the CDR3 is TGCAGCGCAGGGGATAGCAATCAGCCCCAGCATTTT.

The chain employs TRBV24-1 and TRBJ2-3; 7 bases agree with TRBD2. The CDR3 is 14 residues long. J gave up 7 bases and V 1 base, and 4 bases lay outside the gene matches. CDR1 and CDR2 (germline): KGHDR, SFDVKD. The CDR3 nucleotides are TGTGCCACCAGTGATTTATCCGGGAGGAATACGCAGTATTTT. Protein product: CATSDLSGRNTQYF.

The gene calls are TRBV6-1 and TRBJ2-7; tentative D call: TRBD2 (6 bases). The CDR3 has 16 residues. Deletions cut 1 base from V and 3 bases from J, with 16 bases between. Germline V gene sequence: CDR1 MNHNS, CDR2 SASEGT. The CDR3 DNA reads TGTGCCAGCAGTGAAGGATGGAGGGGACTCGGCTACGAGCAGTACTTC. Protein product: CASSEGWRGLGYEQYF.

The chain couples TRBV19 to TRBJ1-1; the match to TRBD1 covers 8 bases. CDR3 length equals 15 residues. With V trimmed by 5 bases and J by 8 bases, 13 bases remained unmatched. In germline, CDR1 is LNHDA, CDR2 SQIVND (reference sequence). The CDR3 nucleotides read TGTGCCAGTAGTCGCACCCAACAGGGGGTGGGGGAAGCTTTCTTT. It specifies CASSRTQQGVGEAFF.

Here the CDR3 DNA reads TGTGCCAGCAGCGGTTGGGGGAGGGGCGCTAACTATGGCTACACCTTC. This gives the protein CASSGWGRGANYGYTF. The gene calls are TRBV7-9 and TRBJ1-2, with a possible D match to TRBD1 (5 bases). V was shortened by 5 bases and J by 0 bases, with 16 bases between the two germline ends. In germline, CDR1 is SEHNR, CDR2 FQNEAQ (reference sequence). The CDR3 covers 16 residues.

The chain links TRBV24-1 to TRBJ2-7, with 10 nucleotides matching TRBD1. The CDR3 is 13 amino acids. Germline V gives CDR1 KGHDR, CDR2 SFDVKD. V lost 9 bases, J lost 7 bases, and 8 bases stayed unmatched. The CDR3 protein is CATSRQGAKEQYF. In DNA, the CDR3 is TGTGCCACCTCGAGACAGGGGGCTAAAGAGCAGTACTTC.

With regard to this clone: An end of the junction does not agree with germline; a read error may underlie this. The chain employs TRBV7-7 and TRBJ2-5; D perhaps matches TRBD2 (5 bases). The CDR3 has 14 amino acids. CDR1 SSHAT and CDR2 FNYEAQ come from the germline V gene (reference sequence). This CDR3 is CASSLGGWAETQYF. The CDR3 bases are TGTGCTAGCAGCTTAGGCGGGTGGGCGGAGACCCAGTACTTC.

J is TRBJ2-2 and V is TRBV3-1 (or the pseudogene TRBV3-2); D gene ambiguous. Trimming stripped 2 bases from V and 0 bases from J, with 10 bases between. The CDR3 runs to 16 residues. Germline lookup yields CDR1 LGHDT and CDR2 YNNKEL (reference sequence). This chain's CDR3 is CASSQLYSSNTGELFF. In DNA form, the CDR3 reads TGTGCCAGCAGCCAATTGTACAGTTCGAACACCGGGGAGCTGTTTTTT.

This chain joins TRBV6-2 or TRBV6-3 and TRBJ1-2, with D perhaps matching TRBD1 (6 bases). Trimming shortened V by 0 bases and J by 0 bases, and 11 bases separated the two germline ends. Germline V gene data show CDR1 as MNHEY and CDR2 as SVGEGT. The CDR3 totals 16 residues. As DNA, the CDR3 is TGTGCCAGCAGTTACTCGAGCGGGGGCTCTAACTATGGCTACACCTTC. Translation: CASSYSSGGSNYGYTF.

This chain links TRBV2 with TRBJ1-6; D is uncertain. V dropped 7 bases and J dropped 4 bases, with 8 bases sitting between them. CDR3 length: 13 residues. Germline CDR1 reads SNHLY; CDR2 reads FYNNEI. The CDR3 is CASIRVYNSPLHF. The CDR3 DNA reads as TGTGCCAGCATCCGGGTATATAATTCACCCCTCCACTTT. The full variable domain, with the rest looked up from reference TRBV2 and TRBJ1-6, is EPEVTQTPSHQVTQMGQEVILRCVPISNHLYFYWYRQILGQKVEFLVSFYNNEISEKSEIFDDQFSVERPDGSNFTLKIRSTKLEDSAMYFCASIRVYNSPLHFGNGTRLTVT.

The chain joins TRBV5-1 to TRBJ1-1; D may be TRBD1 (6 bases). V shed 3 bases and J shed 1 base, with 22 bases lying between them. This CDR3 has 18 amino acids. Germline CDR1 reads SGHRS; CDR2 reads YFSETQ. CDR3 DNA sequence: TGCGCCAGCAGCTCGGAATTGGGGGGGCGAGGCCCGAACACTGAAGCTTTCTTT. It encodes CASSSELGGRGPNTEAFF.

The rearrangement uses TRBV4-1 and TRBJ2-5; 12 positions match TRBD2. CDR3 length: 16 residues. Per the germline V gene, CDR1 is MGHRA and CDR2 is YSYEKL. Unmatched junction bases numbered 4, after V lost 0 bases and J lost 5 bases. The CDR3 DNA reads as TGCGCCAGCAGCCAAGATCCTAGCGGGGGGGCCGAGACCCAGTACTTC. Its translation: CASSQDPSGGAETQYF.

The chain combines TRBV2 with TRBJ1-1, with TRBD1 identical over 8 bases. The germline V gene encodes CDR1 SNHLY and CDR2 FYNNEI. This CDR3 contains 13 residues. The ends lost 11 bases at V and 7 bases at J; junction bases unmatched: 12. CDR3 residues: CAGNRGFILEAFF. The CDR3 bases are TGTGCCGGGAACAGGGGGTTTATACTTGAAGCTTTCTTT. The full variable domain, in which reference TRBV2 and TRBJ1-1 provide the parts outside the CDR3, is EPEVTQTPSHQVTQMGQEVILRCVPISNHLYFYWYRQILGQKVEFLVSFYNNEISEKSEIFDDQFSVERPDGSNFTLKIRSTKLEDSAMYFCAGNRGFILEAFFGQGTRLTVV.

The rearrangement joins TRBV5-5 to TRBJ1-1; no clear D gene. Trimming pared 0 bases from V and 5 bases from J, leaving 14 bases between. The CDR3 is made up of 15 amino acids. Germline CDR1 and CDR2: SGHKS and YYEKEE (reference sequence). The CDR3 nucleotides are TGTGCCAGCAGCTTGGGGGCCGGGGTTAGGACTGAAGCTTTCTTT. Translated: CASSLGAGVRTEAFF.

The rearrangement joins TRBV7-9 to TRBJ1-2; D ambiguous. This CDR3 has 12 residues. Germline CDR1 SEHNR, CDR2 FQNEAQ (reference sequence). Deletions cut 10 bases from V and 7 bases from J, with 16 bases between. The CDR3 coding sequence is TGTGCCATCCAAGTTGACGAGGCTGGCTACACCTTC. This translates into CAIQVDEAGYTF.

This clone has just one count. The rearrangement links TRBV6-1 to TRBJ1-2; 7 nucleotides align to TRBD1. With 3 bases clipped from V and 8 bases from J, the junction kept 9 bases outside the gene matches. The CDR3 has 14 amino acids. Germline CDR1 and CDR2: MNHNS and SASEGT. For the CDR3, the DNA is TGTGCCAGCAGTGACAACAGGGGATATGGGGGCTACACCTTC. Protein product: CASSDNRGYGGYTF.

There are a few counts of this clone. This chain links TRBV7-9 with TRBJ2-3, with D uncertain. This CDR3 is built from 13 residues. V lost 1 base and J lost 4, with 6 bases in between. Per the germline V gene, CDR1 is SEHNR and CDR2 is FQNEAQ (reference sequence). CDR3 loop: CASSLVSADTQYF. The CDR3 nucleotides are TGTGCCAGCAGCTTAGTCTCCGCAGATACGCAGTATTTT. Complete variable domain (other parts from reference TRBV7-9 and TRBJ2-3): DTGVSQNPRHKITKRGQNVTFRCDPISEHNRLYWYRQTLGQGPEFLTYFQNEAQLEKSRLLSDRFSAERPKGSFSTLEIQRTEQGDSAMYLCASSLVSADTQYFGPGTRLTVL.

The V and J genes are TRBV3-1 (or the pseudogene TRBV3-2) and TRBJ1-2; no clear D. CDR3 length: 16 residues. Germline CDR1 and CDR2: LGHDT and YNNKEL (reference sequence). Trimming shortened V by 0 bases and J by 0 bases, and 11 bases separated the two germline ends. The CDR3 here is CASSQEYRLTNYGYTF. DNA of the CDR3: TGTGCCAGCAGCCAAGAATACCGGTTAACTAACTATGGCTACACCTTC.

CDR3 region: CASSLEPRVGNQPQHF. The CDR3 DNA follows: TGTGCCAGCAGCTTAGAACCGAGGGTCGGTAATCAGCCCCAGCATTTT. V gene TRBV7-2 combines with J gene TRBJ1-5; the D is unclear. CDR1 and CDR2 (germline): SGHTA, FQGNSA. V was cut by 1 base and J by 4 bases, with 14 bases left in between. The CDR3 sequence is 16 residues long. Based on the CDR3 plus reference TRBV7-2 and TRBJ1-5, the full variable domain is GAGVSQSPSNKVTEKGKDVELRCDPISGHTALYWYRQSLGQGLEFLIYFQGNSAPDKSGLPSDRFSAERTGGSVSTLTIQRTQQEDSAVYLCASSLEPRVGNQPQHFGDGTRLSIL.

The CDR3 DNA follows: TGTGCCAGTAGTACCCAGCGGGAGGGCGGGGAGCAGTTCTTC. Its protein is CASSTQREGGEQFF. The gene calls are TRBV19 and TRBJ2-1, with 10 bases identical to TRBD2. Trimming cost V 4 bases and J 10 bases; bases outside gene matches: 7. Germline V gene lookup returns CDR1 LNHDA and CDR2 SQIVND (reference sequence). There are 14 residues in the CDR3.

The chain is built from TRBV19 and TRBJ2-1, with 13 bases aligning to TRBD2. CDR1 and CDR2 from the germline V gene are LNHDA and SQIVND (reference sequence). This CDR3 has 16 amino acids. V lost 3 bases, J lost 9 bases, and 8 bases stayed unmatched. In DNA, the CDR3 is TGTGCCAGTAGTATTACTTTACTAGCGGGGGGGCTTGAGCAGTTCTTC. As protein: CASSITLLAGGLEQFF.